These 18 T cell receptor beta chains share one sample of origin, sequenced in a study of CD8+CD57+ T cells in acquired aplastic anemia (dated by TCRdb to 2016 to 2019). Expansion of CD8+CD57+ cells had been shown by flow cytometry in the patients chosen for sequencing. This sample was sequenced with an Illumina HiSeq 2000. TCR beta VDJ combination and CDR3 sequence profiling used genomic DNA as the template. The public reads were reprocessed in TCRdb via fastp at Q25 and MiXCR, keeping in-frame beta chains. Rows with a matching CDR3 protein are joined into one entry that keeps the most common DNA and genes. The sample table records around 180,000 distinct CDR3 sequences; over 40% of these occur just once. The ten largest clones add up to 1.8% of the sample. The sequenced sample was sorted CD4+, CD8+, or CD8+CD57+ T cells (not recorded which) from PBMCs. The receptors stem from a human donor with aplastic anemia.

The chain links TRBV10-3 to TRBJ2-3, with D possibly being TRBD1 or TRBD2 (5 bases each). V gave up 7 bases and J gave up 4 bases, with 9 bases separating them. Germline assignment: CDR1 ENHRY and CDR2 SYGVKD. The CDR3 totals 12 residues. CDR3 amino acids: CAINGDADTQYF. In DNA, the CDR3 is TGTGCCATCAATGGGGACGCAGATACGCAGTATTTT.

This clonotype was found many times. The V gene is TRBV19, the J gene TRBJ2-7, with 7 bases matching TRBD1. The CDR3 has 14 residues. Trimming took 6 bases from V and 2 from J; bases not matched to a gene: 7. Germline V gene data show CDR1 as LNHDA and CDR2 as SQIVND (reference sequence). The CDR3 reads CASSPDRRPYEQYF. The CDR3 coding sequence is TGTGCCAGTAGCCCGGACAGGAGGCCCTACGAGCAGTACTTC.

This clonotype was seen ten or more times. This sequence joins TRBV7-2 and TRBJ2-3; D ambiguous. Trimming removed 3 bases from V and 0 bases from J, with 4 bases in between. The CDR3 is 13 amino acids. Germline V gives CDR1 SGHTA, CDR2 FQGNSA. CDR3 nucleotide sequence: TGTGCCAGCAGCTTCGGCAGCACAGATACGCAGTATTTT. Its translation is CASSFGSTDTQYF.

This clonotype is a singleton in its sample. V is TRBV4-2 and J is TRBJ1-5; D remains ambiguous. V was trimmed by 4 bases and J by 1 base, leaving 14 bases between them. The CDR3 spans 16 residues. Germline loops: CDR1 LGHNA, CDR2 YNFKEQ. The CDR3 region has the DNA TGTGCCAGCAGCCCGGGGAGGGTTGCGAGCAATCAGCCCCAGCATTTT. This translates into CASSPGRVASNQPQHF.

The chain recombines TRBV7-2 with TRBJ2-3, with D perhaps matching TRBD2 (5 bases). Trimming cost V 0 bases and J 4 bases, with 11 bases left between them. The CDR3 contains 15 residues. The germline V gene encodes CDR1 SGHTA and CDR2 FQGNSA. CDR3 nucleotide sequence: TGTGCCAGCAGCTTAGCGCGAGGGCCCGCAGATACGCAGTATTTT. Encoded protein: CASSLARGPADTQYF.

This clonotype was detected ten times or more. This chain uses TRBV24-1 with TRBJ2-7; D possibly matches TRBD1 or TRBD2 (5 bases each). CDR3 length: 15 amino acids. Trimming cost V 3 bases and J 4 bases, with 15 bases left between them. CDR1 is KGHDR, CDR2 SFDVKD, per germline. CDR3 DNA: TGTGCCACCAGTGATCGGCGGGCCGGGGCTTACGAGCAGTACTTC. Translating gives CATSDRRAGAYEQYF.

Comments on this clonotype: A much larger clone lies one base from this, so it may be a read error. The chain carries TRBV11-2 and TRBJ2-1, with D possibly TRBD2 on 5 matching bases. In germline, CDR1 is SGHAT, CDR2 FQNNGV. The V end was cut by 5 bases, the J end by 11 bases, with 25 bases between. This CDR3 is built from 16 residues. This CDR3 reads CASSPQILGRFDQQFF. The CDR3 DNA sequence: TGTGCCAGCAGCCCCCAAATACTAGGTAGGTTCGATCAGCAGTTCTTC.

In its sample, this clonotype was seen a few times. The CDR3 spells CASSLSGTYGYTF. As DNA, the CDR3 is TGTGCCAGCAGCTTATCCGGGACCTATGGCTACACCTTC. The chain combines TRBV7-8 with TRBJ1-2, with a possible D match to TRBD1 (5 bases). The germline CDR1 and CDR2 sequences are SGHVS and FQNEAQ. This CDR3 contains 13 residues. V gave up 2 bases and J gave up 4 bases, with 8 bases separating them.

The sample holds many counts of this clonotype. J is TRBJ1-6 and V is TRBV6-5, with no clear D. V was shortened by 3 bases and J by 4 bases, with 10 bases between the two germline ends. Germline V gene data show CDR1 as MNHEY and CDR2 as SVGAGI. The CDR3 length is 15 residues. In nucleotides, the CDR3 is TGTGCCAGCAGTTATTCGAGGGATTATAATTCACCCCTCCACTTT. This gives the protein CASSYSRDYNSPLHF.

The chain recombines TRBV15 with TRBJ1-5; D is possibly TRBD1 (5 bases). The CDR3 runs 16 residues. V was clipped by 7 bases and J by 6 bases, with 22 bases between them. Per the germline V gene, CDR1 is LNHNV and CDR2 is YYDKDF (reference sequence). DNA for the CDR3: TGTGCCACCAACCAAGGAGGGAGGGGTAACGGTCAGCCCCAGCATTTT. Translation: CATNQGGRGNGQPQHF.

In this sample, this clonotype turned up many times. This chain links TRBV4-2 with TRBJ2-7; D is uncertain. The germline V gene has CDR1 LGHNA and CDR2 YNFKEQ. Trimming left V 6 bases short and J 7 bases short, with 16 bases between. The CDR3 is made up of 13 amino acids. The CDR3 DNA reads TGTGCCAGCAGTCCTCGACGAGGCGATGAGCAGTACTTC. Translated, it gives CASSPRRGDEQYF.

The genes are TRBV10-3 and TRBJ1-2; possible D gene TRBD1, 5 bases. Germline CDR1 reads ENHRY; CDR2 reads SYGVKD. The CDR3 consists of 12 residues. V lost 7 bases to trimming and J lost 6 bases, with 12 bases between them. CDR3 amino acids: CAITKEGNGYTF. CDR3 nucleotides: TGTGCCATCACAAAGGAGGGGAATGGCTACACCTTC.

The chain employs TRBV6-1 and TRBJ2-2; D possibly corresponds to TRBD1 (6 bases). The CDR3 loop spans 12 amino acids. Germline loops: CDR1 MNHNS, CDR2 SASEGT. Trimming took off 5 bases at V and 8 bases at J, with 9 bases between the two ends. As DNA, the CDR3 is TGTGCCAGCAGTCAACAGGGTGGGGAGCTGTTTTTT. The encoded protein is CASSQQGGELFF.

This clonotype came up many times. In DNA, the CDR3 is TGCGCCAGCAGCCAAGGTCGCCAGGGAGGCTATGGCTACACCTTC. Protein product: CASSQGRQGGYGYTF. J is TRBJ1-2 and V is TRBV4-3, with a weak D call TRBD1 (5 bases). Germline CDR1 LGHNA, CDR2 YSLEER. This CDR3 has 15 residues. V was pared by 1 base and J by 4 bases, with 13 bases between.

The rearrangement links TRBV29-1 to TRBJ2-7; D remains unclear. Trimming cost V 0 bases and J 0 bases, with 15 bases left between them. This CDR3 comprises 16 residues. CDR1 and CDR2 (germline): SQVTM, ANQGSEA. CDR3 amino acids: CSVEDDVGGVSYEQYF. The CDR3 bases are TGCAGCGTTGAAGACGACGTAGGCGGCGTCTCCTACGAGCAGTACTTC.

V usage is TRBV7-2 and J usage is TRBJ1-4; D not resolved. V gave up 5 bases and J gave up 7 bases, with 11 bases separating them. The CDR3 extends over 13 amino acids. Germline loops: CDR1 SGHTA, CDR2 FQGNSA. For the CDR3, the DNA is TGTGCCAGCAGCCCACGTGGTGGTGAAAAACTGTTTTTT. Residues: CASSPRGGEKLFF.

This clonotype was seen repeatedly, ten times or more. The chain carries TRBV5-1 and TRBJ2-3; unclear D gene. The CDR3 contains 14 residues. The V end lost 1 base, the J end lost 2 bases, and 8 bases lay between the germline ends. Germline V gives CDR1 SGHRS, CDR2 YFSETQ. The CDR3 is CASSLSALTDTQYF. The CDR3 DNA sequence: TGCGCCAGCAGCTTGTCGGCTCTCACAGATACGCAGTATTTT.

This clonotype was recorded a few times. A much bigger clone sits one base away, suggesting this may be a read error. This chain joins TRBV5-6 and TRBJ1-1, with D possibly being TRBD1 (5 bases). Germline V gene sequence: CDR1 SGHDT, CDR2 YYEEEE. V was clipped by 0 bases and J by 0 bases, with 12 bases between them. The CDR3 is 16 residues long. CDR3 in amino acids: CASSLAGGVLNTEAFF. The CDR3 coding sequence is TGTGCCAGCAGCTTGGCCGGAGGGGTGCTGAACACTGAAGCTTTCTTT. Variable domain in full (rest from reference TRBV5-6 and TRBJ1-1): DAGVTQSPTHLIKTRGQQVTLRCSPKSGHDTVSWYQQALGQGPQFIFQYYEEEERQRGNFPDRFSGHQFPNYSSELNVNALLLGDSALYLCASSLAGGVLNTEAFFGQGTRLTVV.